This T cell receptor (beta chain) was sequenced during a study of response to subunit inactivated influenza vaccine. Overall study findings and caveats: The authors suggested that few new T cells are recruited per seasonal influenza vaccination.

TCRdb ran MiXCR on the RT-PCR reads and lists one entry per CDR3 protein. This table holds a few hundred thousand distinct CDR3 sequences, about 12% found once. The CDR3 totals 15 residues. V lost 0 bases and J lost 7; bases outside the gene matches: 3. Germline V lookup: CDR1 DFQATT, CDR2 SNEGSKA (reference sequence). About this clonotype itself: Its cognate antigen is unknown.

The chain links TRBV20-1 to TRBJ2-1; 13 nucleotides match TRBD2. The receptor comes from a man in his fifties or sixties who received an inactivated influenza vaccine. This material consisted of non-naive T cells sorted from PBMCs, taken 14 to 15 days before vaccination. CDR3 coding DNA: TGCAGTGCTAGAGACACTAGCGGGGGGGGTAATGAGCAGTTCTTC. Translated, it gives CSARDTSGGGNEQFF.